The 7 T cell receptor beta chains in this list originate from one sample, sequenced in a study of regulatory dendritic cells for organ transplantation (dated by TCRdb to the late 2010s). Sorted T cell subsets were CFSE-labeled and co-cultured for 5 days with allogeneic regulatory or mature dendritic cells at a 1:10 DC:T ratio. Antigen specificity for these receptors is unknown. Library preparation employed the immunoSEQ multiplex PCR assay. TCRdb's version of the immuneACCESS table is confined to in-frame rearrangements and falls short of the full clone set. An unresolved V gene accounts for under half of the shortfall where checked; the remainder is of unknown origin. The sample table lists 12,000 or so clones, 85% to 90% of them with a count of one. The ten largest clones capture 0.4% to 0.45% of the sample. Input material: naive CD8+ T cells from blood cultured with dendritic cells. Sample cell subset or site, as interpreted from the label and publication: CD45RA+ naive T cells. The receptors shown here come from a human donor in good health.

This clone was seen a few times. The J gene is TRBJ2-2, the V gene TRBV6-5, with TRBD2 matching over 7 bases. This CDR3 is 13 amino acids long. With 2 bases clipped from V and 6 bases from J, the junction kept 0 bases outside the gene matches. From germline, CDR1 is MNHEY and CDR2 SVGAGI. The CDR3 here is CASSYGGAGELFF. In DNA form, the CDR3 reads TGTGCCAGCAGTTACGGGGGGGCCGGGGAGCTGTTTTTT.

V gene TRBV4-2 combines with J gene TRBJ2-7; D remains ambiguous. V was clipped by 1 base and J by 4 bases, with 5 bases between them. This CDR3 comprises 12 residues. Germline V gives CDR1 LGHNA, CDR2 YNFKEQ. The CDR3 coding sequence is TGTGCCAGCAGCCAAGGTACATACGAGCAGTACTTC. Protein product: CASSQGTYEQYF.

The chain is built from TRBV27 and TRBJ1-1; perhaps TRBD1 as D (5 bases). The germline V gene has CDR1 MNHEY and CDR2 SMNVEV (reference sequence). V gave up 9 bases and J gave up 1 base, with 9 bases separating them. This CDR3 has 12 residues. The CDR3 is CASRQGNTEAFF. The CDR3 DNA is TGTGCCAGTCGGCAGGGGAACACTGAAGCTTTCTTT.

The rearrangement links TRBV28 to TRBJ2-7; 13 nucleotides line up with TRBD2. The length of the CDR3 is 16 residues. The trim removed 3 bases at V and 4 bases at J, leaving 6 bases unmatched. Germline lookup yields CDR1 MDHEN and CDR2 SYDVKM. The CDR3 DNA is TGTGCCAGCAGTTTCCTCGGGACTAGCGGGATATACGAGCAGTACTTC. It is translated as CASSFLGTSGIYEQYF.

This clone was counted a single time. The rearrangement uses TRBV5-6 and TRBJ2-7, with D perhaps matching TRBD2 (5 bases). The germline V gene has CDR1 SGHDT and CDR2 YYEEEE. The length of the CDR3 is 16 residues. V shed 4 bases and J shed 3 bases, with 20 bases lying between them. The CDR3 sequence is CASSGGEVNPSYEQYF. The CDR3 bases are TGTGCCAGCAGCGGAGGTGAGGTAAACCCGAGCTACGAGCAGTACTTC.

The table lists this clone with a few counts. The CDR3 region is CASSQEGQENTEAFF. As DNA, the CDR3 is TGTGCCAGCAGCCAGGAAGGACAGGAGAACACTGAAGCTTTCTTT. The chain joins TRBV4-2 to TRBJ1-1; 7 nucleotides agree with TRBD1. The germline gives CDR1 LGHNA, CDR2 YNFKEQ. The ends lost 3 bases at V and 1 base at J; junction bases unmatched: 5. This CDR3 region has 15 residues.

The V gene is TRBV5-1, the J gene TRBJ2-1; tentatively, D is TRBD1 (5 bases). The V and J ends lost 0 bases and 9 bases respectively, with 19 bases between them. The CDR3 length is 16 residues. Germline V lookup: CDR1 SGHRS, CDR2 YFSETQ. The CDR3 here is CASSLAGIGAVGEQFF. The CDR3, as DNA: TGCGCCAGCAGCTTGGCTGGCATAGGGGCGGTTGGTGAGCAGTTCTTC.